The 12 T cell receptor beta chains below all came from one sample that was sequenced in a study of cytomegalovirus exposure and HLA in healthy donors. 13 Jbeta primers and 60 Vbeta primers were used for the PCR. The repertoire was sequenced with immunoSEQ multiplex PCR; TCRdb's copy has only in-frame clones and lacks some. The sample records about 160,000 clones, about three quarters being singletons. The sequencing input was PBMCs. The receptors come from a woman aged 45 to 65 in good health and CMV-seropositive.

The chain employs TRBV18 and TRBJ2-7, with 7 bases aligning to TRBD1. J lost 4 bases, V lost 3 bases, and 6 bases had no gene match. In germline, CDR1 is KGHSH, CDR2 LQKENI. The CDR3 contains 14 residues. In DNA, the CDR3 is TGTGCCAGCTCACCTCAGGGGGAGATGTACGAGCAGTACTTC. Its protein is CASSPQGEMYEQYF.

The V gene is TRBV9, the J gene TRBJ2-2; 13 bases align to TRBD2. Germline CDR1 SGDLS, CDR2 YYNGEE. This CDR3 comprises 19 residues. Trimming cost V 0 bases and J 1 base; bases outside gene matches: 6. CDR3 region: CASSVEWGLAGKNTGELFF. Here the CDR3 DNA reads TGTGCCAGCAGCGTAGAGTGGGGACTAGCGGGAAAGAACACCGGGGAGCTGTTTTTT.

The V and J genes are TRBV7-2 and TRBJ2-7; 7 nucleotides align to TRBD1. The CDR3 has 13 amino acids. Trimming cost V 4 bases and J 5 bases; bases outside gene matches: 5. The V gene's germline CDR1 is SGHTA and CDR2 FQGNSA. The CDR3 sequence is CASSSRQGNEQYF. Written as DNA, the CDR3 is TGTGCCAGCAGCTCGAGACAGGGTAACGAGCAGTACTTC.

CDR3 sequence (DNA): TGTGCCAGCAGTGAGGACAGGGAATATGGCTACACCTTC. Its protein is CASSEDREYGYTF. The J gene is TRBJ1-2, the V gene TRBV2; 8 nucleotides align to TRBD1. The CDR3 is 13 amino acids. V shed 3 bases, J shed 5 bases, and the junction held 2 bases outside the gene matches. Germline loops: CDR1 SNHLY, CDR2 FYNNEI. Looking up the rest from reference TRBV2 and TRBJ1-2 gives the full variable domain: EPEVTQTPSHQVTQMGQEVILRCVPISNHLYFYWYRQILGQKVEFLVSFYNNEISEKSEIFDDQFSVERPDGSNFTLKIRSTKLEDSAMYFCASSEDREYGYTFGSGTRLTVV.

The chain uses TRBV7-2 and TRBJ2-3; TRBD1 aligns across 9 bases. The CDR3 extends over 14 amino acids. The J segment lost 9 bases and the V segment lost 4 bases, leaving 8 bases of the junction unmatched. Germline V CDR1 and CDR2: SGHTA, FQGNSA. In DNA form, the CDR3 reads TGTGCCAGCAGCTCCTACAGGGGGCGTTACACGCAGTATTTT. Protein: CASSSYRGRYTQYF.

This clone appeared a few times. The CDR3 sequence: CASSSRLERGYTF. Here the CDR3 DNA reads TGTGCCAGCAGCTCCCGACTCGAGCGGGGCTACACCTTC. This chain links TRBV7-8 with TRBJ1-2; D not certain. Germline loops: CDR1 SGHVS, CDR2 FQNEAQ. This CDR3 has 13 residues. The V gene lost 4 bases and the J gene lost 8 bases, with 14 bases spanning the gap. The complete variable domain, with remaining parts taken from reference TRBV7-8 and TRBJ1-2, reads GAGVSQSPRYKVAKRGQDVALRCDPISGHVSLFWYQQALGQGPEFLTYFQNEAQLDKSGLPSDRFFAERPEGSVSTLKIQRTQQEDSAVYLCASSSRLERGYTFGSGTRLTVV.

The rearrangement links TRBV29-1 to TRBJ2-7; 8 nucleotides match TRBD1. This CDR3 is 14 amino acids long. V lost 5 bases, J lost 3 bases, and 9 bases stayed unmatched. The germline gives CDR1 SQVTM, CDR2 ANQGSEA. The DNA of the CDR3 is TGCAGCGTTTCAAAGGACAGGGACATCTACGAGCAGTACTTC. It codes for CSVSKDRDIYEQYF.

The CDR3, as DNA: TGTGCCAGCAGTCCCAGGAGCAATCAGCCCCAGCATTTT. This codes for CASSPRSNQPQHF. The gene calls are TRBV2 and TRBJ1-5; D is uncertain. Germline V lookup: CDR1 SNHLY, CDR2 FYNNEI. Trimming took off 5 bases at V and 1 base at J, with 6 bases between the two ends. This CDR3 is built from 13 residues. Together with reference TRBV2 and TRBJ1-5, the CDR3 gives the full variable domain: EPEVTQTPSHQVTQMGQEVILRCVPISNHLYFYWYRQILGQKVEFLVSFYNNEISEKSEIFDDQFSVERPDGSNFTLKIRSTKLEDSAMYFCASSPRSNQPQHFGDGTRLSIL.

This chain connects TRBV6-1 to TRBJ2-5; TRBD2 agrees at 10 bases. Losses at the gene ends were 1 base for V and 4 bases for J; bases not matched to a gene: 6. The CDR3 totals 16 residues. Germline values: CDR1 MNHNS, CDR2 SASEGT. CDR3: CASSEESSGSLETQYF. DNA of the CDR3: TGTGCCAGCAGTGAAGAGTCTAGCGGGAGTTTAGAGACCCAGTACTTC.

V is TRBV10-3 and J is TRBJ1-1; D gene ambiguous. The CDR3 has 15 amino acids. Trimming took 6 bases from V and 0 from J, leaving 14 bases between them. Germline loops: CDR1 ENHRY, CDR2 SYGVKD. CDR3: CAIRVDLSVNTEAFF. The CDR3 DNA follows: TGTGCCATCAGGGTGGACTTATCGGTGAACACTGAAGCTTTCTTT.

This sequence joins TRBV10-1 and TRBJ1-1, with D possibly TRBD1 on 5 matching bases. The V gene's germline CDR1 is WNHNN and CDR2 SYGVQD (reference sequence). This CDR3 comprises 13 residues. V was cut by 10 bases and J by 2 bases, with 14 bases left in between. CDR3 sequence (DNA): TGCGCCACCCGGGACTCACTAAACACTGAAGCTTTCTTT. Residues: CATRDSLNTEAFF.

This clone was found a few times. V gene TRBV18 combines with J gene TRBJ1-1; tentatively, D is TRBD1 (6 bases). Trimming took off 0 bases at V and 3 bases at J, with 8 bases between the two ends. Per germline, CDR1 KGHSH and CDR2 LQKENI. The CDR3 runs 14 residues. This chain's CDR3 is CASSPPRTDTEAFF. Written as DNA, the CDR3 is TGTGCCAGCTCACCACCGCGGACAGACACTGAAGCTTTCTTT.